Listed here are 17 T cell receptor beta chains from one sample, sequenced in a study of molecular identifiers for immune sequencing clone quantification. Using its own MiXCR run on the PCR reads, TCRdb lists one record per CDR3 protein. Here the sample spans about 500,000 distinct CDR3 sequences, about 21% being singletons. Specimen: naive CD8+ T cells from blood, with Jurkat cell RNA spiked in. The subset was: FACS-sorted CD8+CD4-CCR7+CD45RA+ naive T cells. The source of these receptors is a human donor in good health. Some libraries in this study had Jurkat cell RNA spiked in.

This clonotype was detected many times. The CDR3 bases are TGTGCCAGCGGGGAAACCGGGACACTAAGCACAGATACGCAGTATTTT. This sequence encodes CASGETGTLSTDTQYF. The chain is built from TRBV12-3 or TRBV12-4 and TRBJ2-3; a weak D match, TRBD1 (6 bases). V shed 8 bases and J shed 0 bases, with 18 bases lying between them. The CDR3 has 16 amino acids.

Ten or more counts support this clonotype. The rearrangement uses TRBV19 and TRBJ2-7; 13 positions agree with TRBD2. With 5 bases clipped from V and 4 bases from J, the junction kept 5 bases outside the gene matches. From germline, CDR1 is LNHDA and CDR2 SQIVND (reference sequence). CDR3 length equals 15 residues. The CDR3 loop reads CASSPGLAGVYEQYF. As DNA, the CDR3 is TGTGCCAGTAGTCCCGGACTAGCGGGAGTATACGAGCAGTACTTC.

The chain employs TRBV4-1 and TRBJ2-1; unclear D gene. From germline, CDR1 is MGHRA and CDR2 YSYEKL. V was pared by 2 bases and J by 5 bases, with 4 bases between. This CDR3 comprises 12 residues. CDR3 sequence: CASSQINNEQFF. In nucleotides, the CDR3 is TGCGCCAGCAGCCAAATAAACAATGAGCAGTTCTTC.

The CDR3 loop is CASSQDSQGGWEKLFF. The CDR3 region has the DNA TGCGCCAGCAGCCAAGATTCGCAGGGTGGTTGGGAAAAACTGTTTTTT. The V and J genes are TRBV4-3 and TRBJ1-4; maybe TRBD1 (5 bases). CDR3 length equals 16 residues. From germline, CDR1 is LGHNA and CDR2 YSLEER. V lost 0 bases, J lost 8 bases, and 16 bases lay in between.

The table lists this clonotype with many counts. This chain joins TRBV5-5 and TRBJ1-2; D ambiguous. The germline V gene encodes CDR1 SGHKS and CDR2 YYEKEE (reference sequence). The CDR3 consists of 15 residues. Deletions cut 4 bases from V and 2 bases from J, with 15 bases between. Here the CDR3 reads CASSPRAPENYGYTF. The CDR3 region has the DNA TGTGCCAGCAGCCCACGGGCCCCTGAAAACTATGGCTACACCTTC.

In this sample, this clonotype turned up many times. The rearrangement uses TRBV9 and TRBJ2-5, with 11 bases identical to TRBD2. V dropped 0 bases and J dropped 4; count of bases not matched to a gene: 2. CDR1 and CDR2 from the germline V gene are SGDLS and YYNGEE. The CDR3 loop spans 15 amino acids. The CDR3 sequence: CASSVGTSGSETQYF. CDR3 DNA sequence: TGTGCCAGCAGCGTAGGGACTAGCGGGTCAGAGACCCAGTACTTC.

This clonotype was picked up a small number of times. The CDR3, as DNA: TGCAGCGTTATAGGTGGCGCCAGGGAGCTGTTTTTT. Its translation is CSVIGGARELFF. The chain carries TRBV29-1 and TRBJ2-2; the D is unclear. Looked up from germline, CDR1 is SQVTM and CDR2 is ANQGSEA. V lost 5 bases and J lost 9, with 13 bases in between. The length of the CDR3 is 12 residues.

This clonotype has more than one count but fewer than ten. CDR3 nucleotides: TGCAGCGTTGTTTCCGGCACTGAAGCTTTCTTT. Its translation: CSVVSGTEAFF. V usage is TRBV29-1 and J usage is TRBJ1-1; D unresolved. The V and J ends lost 4 bases and 4 bases respectively, with 7 bases between them. Germline loops: CDR1 SQVTM, CDR2 ANQGSEA. This CDR3 region has 11 residues. Supplemented by reference TRBV29-1 and TRBJ1-1, the full variable domain reads SAVISQKPSRDICQRGTSLTIQCQVDSQVTMMFWYRQQPGQSLTLIATANQGSEATYESGFVIDKFPISRPNLTFSTLTVSNMSPEDSSIYLCSVVSGTEAFFGQGTRLTVV.

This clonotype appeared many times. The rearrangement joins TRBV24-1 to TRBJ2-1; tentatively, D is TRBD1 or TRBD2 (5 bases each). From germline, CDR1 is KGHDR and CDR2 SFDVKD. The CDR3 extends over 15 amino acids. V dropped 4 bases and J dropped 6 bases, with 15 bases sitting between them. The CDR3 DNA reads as TGTGCCACCAGTGAGGCCGGGACCGCCCCCAATGAGCAGTTCTTC. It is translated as CATSEAGTAPNEQFF.

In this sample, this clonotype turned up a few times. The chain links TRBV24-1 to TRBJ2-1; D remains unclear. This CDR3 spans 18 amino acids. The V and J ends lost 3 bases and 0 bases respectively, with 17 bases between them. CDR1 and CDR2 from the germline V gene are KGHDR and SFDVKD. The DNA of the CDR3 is TGTGCCACCAGTGATCCCTCAAGTCCCAGCCGCTCCTACAATGAGCAGTTCTTC. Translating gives CATSDPSSPSRSYNEQFF.

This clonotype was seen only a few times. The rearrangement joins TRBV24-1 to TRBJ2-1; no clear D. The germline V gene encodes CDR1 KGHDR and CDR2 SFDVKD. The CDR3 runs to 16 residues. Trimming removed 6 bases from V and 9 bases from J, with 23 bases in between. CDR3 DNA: TGTGCCACCAGTTGGTCAGCCAAAAGTCATGTTCGTGAGCAGTTCTTC. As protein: CATSWSAKSHVREQFF.

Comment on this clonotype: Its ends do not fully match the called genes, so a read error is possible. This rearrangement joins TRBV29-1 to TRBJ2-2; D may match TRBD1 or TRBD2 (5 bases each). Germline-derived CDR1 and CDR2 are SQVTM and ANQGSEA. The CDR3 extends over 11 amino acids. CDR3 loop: CSVEEVGGLFF. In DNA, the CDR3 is TGCAGCGTTGAGGAGGTTGGGGGGCTGTTTTTT.

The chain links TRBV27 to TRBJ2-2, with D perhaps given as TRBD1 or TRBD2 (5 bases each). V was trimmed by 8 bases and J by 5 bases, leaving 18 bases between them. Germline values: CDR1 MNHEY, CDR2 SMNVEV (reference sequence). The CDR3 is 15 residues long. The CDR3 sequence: CASSVEGTGTGELFF. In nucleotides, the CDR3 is TGTGCCAGCTCGGTTGAGGGGACGGGGACCGGGGAGCTGTTTTTT.

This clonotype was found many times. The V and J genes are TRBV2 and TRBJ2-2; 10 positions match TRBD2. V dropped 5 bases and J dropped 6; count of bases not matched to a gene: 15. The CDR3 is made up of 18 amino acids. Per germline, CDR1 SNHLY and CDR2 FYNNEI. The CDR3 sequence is CASSPRNLAGVFSGELFF. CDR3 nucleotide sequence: TGTGCCAGCAGTCCCCGGAATCTAGCGGGGGTATTCTCCGGGGAGCTGTTTTTT.

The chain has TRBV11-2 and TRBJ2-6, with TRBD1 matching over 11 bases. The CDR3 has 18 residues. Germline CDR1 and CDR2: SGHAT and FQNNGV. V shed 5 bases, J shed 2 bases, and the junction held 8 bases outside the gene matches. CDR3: CASSIGTGGDAGANVLTF. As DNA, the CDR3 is TGTGCCAGCAGCATCGGGACAGGGGGGGACGCTGGGGCCAACGTCCTGACTTTC.

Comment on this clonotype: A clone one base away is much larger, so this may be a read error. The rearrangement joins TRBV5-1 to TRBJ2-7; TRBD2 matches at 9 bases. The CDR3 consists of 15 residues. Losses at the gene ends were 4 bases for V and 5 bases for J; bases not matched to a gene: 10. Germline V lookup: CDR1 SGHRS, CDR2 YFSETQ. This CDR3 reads CASSTFSGRNDEQYV. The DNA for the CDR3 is TGCGCCAGCAGCACTTTTAGCGGGAGAAATGACGAGCAGTACGTC.

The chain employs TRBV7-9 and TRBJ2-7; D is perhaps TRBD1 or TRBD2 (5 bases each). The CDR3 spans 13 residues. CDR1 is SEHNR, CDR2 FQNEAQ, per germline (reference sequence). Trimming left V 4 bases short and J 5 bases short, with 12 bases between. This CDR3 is CASSSGATNEQYF. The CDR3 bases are TGTGCCAGCAGCTCCGGGGCTACCAACGAGCAGTACTTC.